This TCR beta chain emerged from a study of blood T cell repertoires in COVID-19. The wider study: COVID-19 samples, acute and convalescent, were from the United States, Italy and Spain. Sample material is recorded as cDNA or gDNA derived from T cells, B-cell-depleted T cells, or PBMCs.

Under the authors' procedure: Estimation of nucleated cell counts was performed using reference gene primer amplification. Profiling relied on immunoSEQ multiplex PCR, and the TCRdb table lists in-frame clones only, not all of them. V and J calls and clone size are as listed in that table; D and trimming were resolved from the DNA. The sample shows more than 100,000 clones, roughly 83% of them seen only once. The germline CDR1 and CDR2 sequences are LNHDA and SQIVND (reference sequence). The CDR3 has 14 amino acids. The V segment lost 6 bases and the J segment 7 bases; nucleotides outside the gene matches: 8.

The specimen sequenced was peripheral blood. The clonotype originates from a woman aged 25 to 39 who had recovered from COVID-19. The gene calls are TRBV19 and TRBJ1-1; 10 positions match TRBD1. This CDR3 is CASSLNRDRGEAFF. CDR3 sequence (DNA): TGTGCCAGTAGCTTAAACCGGGACAGGGGTGAAGCTTTCTTT.